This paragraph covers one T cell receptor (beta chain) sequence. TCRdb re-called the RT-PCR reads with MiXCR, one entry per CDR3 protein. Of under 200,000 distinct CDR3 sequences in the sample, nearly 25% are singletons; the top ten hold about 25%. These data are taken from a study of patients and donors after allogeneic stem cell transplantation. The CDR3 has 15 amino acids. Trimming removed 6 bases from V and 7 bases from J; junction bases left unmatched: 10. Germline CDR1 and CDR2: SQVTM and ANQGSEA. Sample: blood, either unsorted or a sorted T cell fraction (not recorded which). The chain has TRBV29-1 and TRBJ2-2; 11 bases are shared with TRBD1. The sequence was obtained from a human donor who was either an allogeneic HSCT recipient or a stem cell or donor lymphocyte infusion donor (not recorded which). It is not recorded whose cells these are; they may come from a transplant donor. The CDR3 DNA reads TGCAGCGTGCCCCGGACAGGGGGCGCGGGCGGGGAGCTGTTTTTT. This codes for CSVPRTGGAGGELFF.